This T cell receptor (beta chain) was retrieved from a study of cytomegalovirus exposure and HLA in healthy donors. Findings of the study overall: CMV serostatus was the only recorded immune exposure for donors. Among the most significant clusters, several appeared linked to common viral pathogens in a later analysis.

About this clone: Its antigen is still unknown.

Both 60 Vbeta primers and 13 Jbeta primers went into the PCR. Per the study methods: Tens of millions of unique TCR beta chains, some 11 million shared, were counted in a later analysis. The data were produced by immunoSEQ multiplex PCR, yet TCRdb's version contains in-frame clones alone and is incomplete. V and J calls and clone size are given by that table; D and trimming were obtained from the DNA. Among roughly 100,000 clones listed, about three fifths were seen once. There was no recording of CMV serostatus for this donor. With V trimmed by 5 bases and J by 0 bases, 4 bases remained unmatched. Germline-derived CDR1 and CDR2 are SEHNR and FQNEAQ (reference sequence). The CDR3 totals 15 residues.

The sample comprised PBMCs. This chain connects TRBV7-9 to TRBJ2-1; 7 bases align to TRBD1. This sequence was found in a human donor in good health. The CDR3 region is CASSHTGASYNEQFF. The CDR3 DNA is TGTGCCAGCAGCCACACAGGGGCCTCCTACAATGAGCAGTTCTTC. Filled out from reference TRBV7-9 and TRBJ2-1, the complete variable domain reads DTGVSQNPRHKITKRGQNVTFRCDPISEHNRLYWYRQTLGQGPEFLTYFQNEAQLEKSRLLSDRFSAERPKGSFSTLEIQRTEQGDSAMYLCASSHTGASYNEQFFGPGTRLTVL.